The source of this T cell receptor (beta chain) is a study of graft-versus-host responses after intestinal transplantation. Study summary: Uniformly, recipients were administered anti-thymocyte globulin induction with subsequent tacrolimus and steroids for roughly three years. General study points: Ileal or blood samples showed some GvH clones first, and such clones were also found in recipient marrow. Allografts of one patient group, those with graft-donor T cell macrochimerism, had high graft-versus-host to host-versus-graft clonal ratios.

There are 15 residues in the CDR3. With 4 bases clipped from V and 3 bases from J, the junction kept 5 bases outside the gene matches. Looked up from germline, CDR1 is SGDLS and CDR2 is YYNGEE. Sequencing used immunoSEQ multiplex PCR; TCRdb keeps in-frame clones, though not all of them. The sample consists of about 110,000 clones, approximately 92% of them appearing once. Regarding this clone: What it recognizes is unknown.

This clonotype was sampled from a human donor who received an intestinal transplant. Sequenced here: unstimulated CD8+ T cells sorted from spleen or lymph node cells, sampled before intestinal transplant. V usage is TRBV9 and J usage is TRBJ2-5, with 11 bases aligning to TRBD2. The CDR3 reads CASSPGLAGKETQYF. The CDR3, as DNA: TGTGCCAGCAGCCCCGGACTAGCGGGCAAAGAGACCCAGTACTTC.